The 6 T cell receptor beta chains presented below share a single source sample, sequenced in a study of OX40 agonist ivuxolimab in advanced cancers. The assay was immunoSEQ multiplex PCR, and TCRdb's table has in-frame clones only and misses some. The sample lists about 97,000 clones; 80% to 90% were seen once. The sequencing here drew on CD4+ or CD8+ T cells sorted from blood, taken in a trial of the OX40 agonist ivuxolimab. The receptor source for this set is an adult with an advanced solid tumor such as melanoma, head and neck, liver or kidney cancer.

CDR3 in amino acids: CASTQGAIEQYF. The CDR3 DNA sequence: TGTGCCAGCACGCAGGGGGCGATCGAGCAGTACTTC. The chain carries TRBV6-1 and TRBJ2-7; TRBD1 matches 8 bases. This CDR3 contains 12 residues. Germline assignment: CDR1 MNHNS and CDR2 SASEGT. V was pared by 7 bases and J by 6 bases, with 5 bases of the junction left unmatched.

J is TRBJ2-1 and V is TRBV6-1; 12 bases agree with TRBD2. The length of the CDR3 is 15 residues. V was pared by 10 bases and J by 2 bases, with 6 bases of the junction left unmatched. Germline CDR1 is MNHNS and CDR2 is SASEGT. CDR3 sequence (DNA): TGTGCCACGACTAGCGGGGGAGTCCCCTACAATGAGCAGTTCTTC. Amino acid sequence: CATTSGGVPYNEQFF.

The chain recombines TRBV6-1 with TRBJ2-7; 8 bases are shared with TRBD2. With 2 bases clipped from V and 1 base from J, the junction kept 4 bases outside the gene matches. CDR1 is MNHNS and CDR2 is SASEGT in the germline V gene. The CDR3 contains 15 residues. The CDR3 sequence is CASSERAGGSYEQYF. The CDR3 region has the DNA TGTGCCAGCAGTGAAAGGGCGGGGGGTTCCTACGAGCAGTACTTC.

The rearrangement uses TRBV30 and TRBJ1-4; D might be TRBD1 (5 bases). This CDR3 is 15 amino acids long. The germline V and J ends were trimmed by 1 base and 5 bases, with 14 bases remaining between them. Germline lookup yields CDR1 GTSNPN and CDR2 SVGIG (reference sequence). The CDR3, as DNA: TGTGCCTGGAGTGGAAGGGGTAGGGCGAATGAAAAACTGTTTTTT. It yields the protein CAWSGRGRANEKLFF.

This sequence joins TRBV5-1 and TRBJ2-6; no reliable D call. Deletions cut 7 bases from V and 0 bases from J, with 17 bases between. This CDR3 has 17 amino acids. The germline CDR1 and CDR2 sequences are SGHRS and YFSETQ. DNA of the CDR3: TGCGCCAGCCTAAACCAAGTCCCTAGCTCTGGGGCCAACGTCCTGACTTTC. Translation: CASLNQVPSSGANVLTF. Combining the CDR3 with reference TRBV5-1 and TRBJ2-6 gives the whole variable domain KAGVTQTPRYLIKTRGQQVTLSCSPISGHRSVSWYQQTPGQGLQFLFEYFSETQRNKGNFPGRFSGRQFSNSRSEMNVSTLELGDSALYLCASLNQVPSSGANVLTFGAGSRLTVL.

J is TRBJ1-5 and V is TRBV9, with a possible D match to TRBD1 (5 bases). Deletions cut 4 bases from V and 0 bases from J, with 11 bases between. This CDR3 has 15 residues. CDR1 is SGDLS and CDR2 is YYNGEE in the germline V gene. CDR3 loop: CASSRGEYSNQPQHF. The CDR3 coding sequence is TGTGCCAGCAGCAGAGGGGAGTATAGCAATCAGCCCCAGCATTTT.